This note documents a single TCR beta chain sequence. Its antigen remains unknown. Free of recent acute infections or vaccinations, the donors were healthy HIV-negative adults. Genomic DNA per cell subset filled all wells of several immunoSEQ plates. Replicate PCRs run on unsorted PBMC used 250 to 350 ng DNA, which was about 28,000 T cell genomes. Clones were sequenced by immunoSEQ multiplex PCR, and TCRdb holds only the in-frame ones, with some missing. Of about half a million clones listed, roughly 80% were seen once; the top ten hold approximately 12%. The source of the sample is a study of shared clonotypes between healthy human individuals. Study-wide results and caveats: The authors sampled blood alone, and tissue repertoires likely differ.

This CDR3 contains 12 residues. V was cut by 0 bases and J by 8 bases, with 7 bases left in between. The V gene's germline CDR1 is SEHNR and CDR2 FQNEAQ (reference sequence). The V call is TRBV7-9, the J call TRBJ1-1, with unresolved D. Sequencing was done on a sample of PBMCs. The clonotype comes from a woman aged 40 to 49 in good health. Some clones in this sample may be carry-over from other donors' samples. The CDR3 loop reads CASSLAPTEAFF. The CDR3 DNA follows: TGTGCCAGCAGCTTAGCGCCAACCGAAGCTTTCTTT.